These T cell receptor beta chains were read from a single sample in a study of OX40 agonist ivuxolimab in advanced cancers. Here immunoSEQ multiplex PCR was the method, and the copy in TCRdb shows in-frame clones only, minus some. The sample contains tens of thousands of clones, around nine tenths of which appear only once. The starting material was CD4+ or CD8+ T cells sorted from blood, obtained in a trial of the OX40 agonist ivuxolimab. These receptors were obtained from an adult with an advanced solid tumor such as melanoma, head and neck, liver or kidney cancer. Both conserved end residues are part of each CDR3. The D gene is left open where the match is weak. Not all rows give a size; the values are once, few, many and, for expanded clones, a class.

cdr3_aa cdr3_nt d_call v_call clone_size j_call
CASSLSPVPYNSPLHF TGTGCCAGCAGTTTATCGCCAGTCCCCTATAATTCACCCCTCCACTTT . TRBV27 . TRBJ1-6
CASSHRDSRGNEQFF TGCGCCAGCAGCCACCGGGACTCCCGGGGCAATGAGCAGTTCTTC . TRBV4-1 . TRBJ2-1
CAGSLNPGTGTQYF TGTGCCGGCAGTTTAAACCCCGGTACGGGGACCCAGTACTTC . TRBV27 . TRBJ2-5
CASSQDLGLYGYTF TGTGCCAGCAGCCAAGATTTGGGCCTCTATGGCTACACCTTC . TRBV4-2 . TRBJ1-2
CASSLLWTSGRNEQFF TGTGCCAGCAGTCTCTTATGGACTAGCGGGAGGAATGAGCAGTTCTTC TRBD2 TRBV27 . TRBJ2-1
CASSEAVGGESSYEQYF TGTGCCAGCAGTGAAGCTGTAGGGGGCGAAAGTTCCTACGAGCAGTACTTC TRBD1 TRBV6-1 . TRBJ2-7
CASSQDSAGGTDTQYF TGCGCCAGCAGCCAAGATTCAGCGGGAGGAACAGATACGCAGTATTTT TRBD2 TRBV4-3 . TRBJ2-3
CASSYSNSYEQYF TGTGCCAGCAGTTATTCGAATTCGTACGAGCAGTACTTC . TRBV6-6 . TRBJ2-7
CASSESADLRPQHF TGCGCCAGCAGTGAGTCGGCCGACCTTCGGCCCCAGCATTTT . TRBV10-2 . TRBJ1-5
CASTWGRGGAETQYF TGTGCCAGCACCTGGGGAAGGGGAGGCGCGGAGACCCAGTACTTC . TRBV28 . TRBJ2-5
CASSLDFATNEKLFF TGTGCCAGCAGCTTGGATTTTGCAACTAATGAAAAACTGTTTTTT . TRBV5-8 . TRBJ1-4
CASRFDNRVPYEQYF TGTGCCAGCAGATTTGACAACAGGGTGCCCTACGAGCAGTACTTC . TRBV28 . TRBJ2-7
CASSESGTGLIYEQYF TGCGCCAGCAGTGAGTCGGGGACAGGATTAATCTACGAGCAGTACTTC TRBD1 TRBV10-1 . TRBJ2-7
CASSTATGRRNEQYF TGTGCCAGCAGCACCGCTACAGGGAGACGGAACGAGCAGTACTTC . TRBV4-2 . TRBJ2-7
CASSFGTTNTGELFF TGTGCCAGCAGCTTCGGGACAACGAACACCGGGGAGCTGTTTTTT . TRBV5-6 once TRBJ2-2
CASSGGAGPYEQYF TGTGCCAGCAGCGGGGGGGCGGGACCCTACGAGCAGTACTTC . TRBV14 . TRBJ2-7
CASSLTSGSTDTQYF TGTGCCAGCAGTTTAACTAGCGGAAGCACAGATACGCAGTATTTT TRBD2 TRBV27 . TRBJ2-3
CASCLRRPSGRGETQYF TGTGCCAGCTGCCTAAGACGCCCTAGCGGGAGGGGAGAGACCCAGTACTTC TRBD2 TRBV27 . TRBJ2-5
CASSPLDSSTDTQYF TGCGCCAGCAGCCCTTTGGACAGTTCGACAGATACGCAGTATTTT . TRBV4-3 . TRBJ2-3
CASSSRRDRLNYGYTF TGTGCCAGCAGTTCACGCCGGGACAGGCTAAACTATGGCTACACCTTC TRBD1 TRBV28 . TRBJ1-2
CASSRLRQGAGTEAFF TGTGCCAGCAGCCGTCTTAGACAGGGGGCAGGCACTGAAGCTTTCTTT . TRBV21-1 . TRBJ1-1
CSVEGASQQREYYGYTF TGCAGCGTTGAAGGGGCTTCACAGCAAAGAGAGTACTATGGCTACACCTTC . TRBV29-1 . TRBJ1-2
CASSGGSNEQFF TGTGCCAGCAGCGGTGGGTCCAATGAGCAGTTCTTC . TRBV5-6 . TRBJ2-1
CASSLTGRGETQYF TGTGCCAGCAGTTTAACGGGAAGGGGGGAGACCCAGTACTTC . TRBV28 . TRBJ2-5
CASSLQGAAYEQYF TGTGCCAGCAGCTTACAGGGGGCGGCATACGAGCAGTACTTC TRBD1 TRBV5-5 . TRBJ2-7
CASSQDPGTRSAGELFF TGCGCCAGCAGCCAGGATCCCGGGACAAGGTCGGCCGGGGAGCTGTTTTTT . TRBV4-3 once TRBJ2-2
CSVGSSYEQYF TGCAGCGTAGGCAGCTCCTACGAGCAGTACTTC . TRBV29-1 . TRBJ2-7
CASSQERGQANEQFF TGCGCCAGCAGCCAAGAAAGGGGACAGGCGAATGAGCAGTTCTTC TRBD1 TRBV4-1 . TRBJ2-1
CASSSVRWGEGTQYF TGTGCCAGCAGTTCCGTTAGATGGGGAGAGGGGACCCAGTACTTC . TRBV28 . TRBJ2-5
CSAGGGDTQYF TGCAGTGCCGGGGGGGGAGATACGCAGTATTTT TRBD2 TRBV20-1 . TRBJ2-3
CASSLLHEQYF TGTGCCAGCAGCCTCCTACACGAGCAGTACTTC . TRBV7-9 . TRBJ2-7
CASSLVGAGGPYEQYF TGTGCCAGCAGCTTGGTTGGGGCGGGAGGGCCCTACGAGCAGTACTTC TRBD2 TRBV5-4 . TRBJ2-7
CASSLDQGSNTGELFF TGTGCCAGCAGTTTAGATCAGGGTTCGAACACCGGGGAGCTGTTTTTT . TRBV28 . TRBJ2-2
CASRFAGENTEAFF TGCGCCAGCCGATTCGCGGGGGAGAACACTGAAGCTTTCTTT . TRBV5-1 . TRBJ1-1
CASSLVPTGGTEAFF TGTGCCAGCAGCTTAGTCCCGACAGGGGGTACTGAAGCTTTCTTT TRBD1 TRBV11-2 . TRBJ1-1
CASSLDRRSEEINTGELFF TGTGCCAGCAGTTTAGATCGCAGGTCAGAGGAAATCAACACCGGGGAGCTGTTTTTT . TRBV28 once TRBJ2-2
CASSVGGSTDTQYF TGTGCCAGCAGCGTTGGGGGTAGCACAGATACGCAGTATTTT . TRBV9 . TRBJ2-3
CASRPTASYEQYF TGTGCCAGCAGGCCGACCGCCTCCTACGAGCAGTACTTC . TRBV27 few TRBJ2-7
CASSGPTYEQYF TGTGCCAGCAGTGGACCTACCTACGAGCAGTACTTC . TRBV2 . TRBJ2-7
CASSVGWMATGELFF TGCGCCAGCAGCGTGGGGTGGATGGCCACCGGGGAGCTGTTTTTT . TRBV5-1 . TRBJ2-2